Listed below are T cell receptor beta chains from one sample, sequenced in a study of molecular identifiers for immune sequencing clone quantification. Each CDR3 protein gets one entry after TCRdb re-called the PCR reads with MiXCR. This sample carries fewer than 25,000 distinct CDR3 sequences, roughly 15% of them seen once, and the ten largest clones take 0.99%. Sequenced: naive CD8+ T cells from blood, with Jurkat cell RNA spiked in. The receptors derive from a human donor in good health. Some libraries in this study had Jurkat cell RNA spiked in. Both conserved end residues are part of each CDR3. The D gene is left open where the match is weak. A row's size may be missing; if present it is once, few, many or a size class.

>NA|many|TRBJ1-5|14|TRBV28
CASSITRFNQPQHF
TGTGCCAGCAGTATTACAAGATTCAATCAGCCCCAGCATTTT
>NA|many|TRBJ1-5|18|TRBV20-1
CSARQPALGGRRDQPQHF
TGCAGTGCTCGACAACCGGCCTTGGGGGGTAGGCGTGATCAGCCCCAGCATTTT
>NA|NA|TRBJ2-3|14|TRBV27
CASSLSLASDTQYF
TGTGCCAGCAGTTTATCACTAGCCTCAGATACGCAGTATTTT
>NA|NA|TRBJ2-3|11|TRBV12-3/TRBV12-4
CASSFTDTQCF
TGTGCCAGCAGTTTTACAGATACGCAGTGTTTT
>NA|medium-sized|TRBJ2-3|14|TRBV20-1
CSARPHTGTDTQYF
TGCAGTGCTAGACCTCATACCGGGACAGATACGCAGTATTTT
>NA|many|TRBJ1-3|14|TRBV28
CASRGAHSGNTIYF
TGTGCCAGCCGAGGAGCACACTCTGGAAACACCATATATTTT
>NA|medium-sized|TRBJ2-3|16|TRBV28
CASSGGEGWATDTQYF
TGTGCCAGCAGTGGCGGAGAGGGGTGGGCCACAGATACGCAGTATTTT
>NA|many|TRBJ1-1|13|TRBV12-5
CASGSLPNTEAFF
TGTGCTAGTGGTTCCCTCCCGAACACTGAAGCTTTCTTT
>NA|many|TRBJ2-5|15|TRBV4-1
CASSQEPGPQETQYF
TGCGCCAGCAGCCAAGAACCGGGACCTCAAGAGACCCAGTACTTC
>TRBD1|many|TRBJ1-5|15|TRBV20-1
CSAREAFTGDQPQHF
TGCAGTGCTAGAGAAGCCTTTACAGGGGATCAGCCCCAGCATTTT
>TRBD1|many|TRBJ2-5|15|TRBV11-2
CASRWDRVYQETQYF
TGTGCCAGCAGGTGGGACAGGGTGTACCAAGAGACCCAGTACTTC
>TRBD1|many|TRBJ2-1|15|TRBV4-3
CASSPGTGGNNEQFF
TGCGCCAGCAGCCCCGGGACAGGGGGCAATAATGAGCAGTTCTTC
>TRBD1|NA|TRBJ2-5|16|TRBV18
CASSPPGQGRIETQYF
TGTGCCAGCTCACCACCGGGACAGGGCCGGATAGAGACCCAGTACTTC
>TRBD2|many|TRBJ2-7|15|TRBV5-1
CASSWTSGGAYEQYF
TGCGCCAGCAGCTGGACTAGCGGGGGGGCCTACGAGCAGTACTTC
>NA|few|TRBJ2-2|15|TRBV7-9
CASSPRTENTGELFF
TGTGCCAGCAGCCCCAGGACAGAGAACACCGGGGAGCTGTTTTTT
>TRBD2|few|TRBJ2-7|13|TRBV20-1
CSAKRLAGDEQYF
TGCAGTGCCAAAAGACTAGCGGGCGACGAGCAGTACTTC
>NA|many|TRBJ1-1|14|TRBV9
CASSVGGVGTEAFF
TGTGCCAGCAGCGTAGGAGGGGTGGGGACTGAAGCTTTCTTT
>NA|many|TRBJ2-7|14|TRBV29-1
CSVEDDGGGYEQYF
TGCAGCGTTGAAGATGACGGCGGCGGGTACGAGCAGTACTTC
>TRBD2|NA|TRBJ2-3|18|TRBV7-2
CASSFSPRSGGGTDTQYF
TGTGCCAGCAGCTTCTCCCCCCGTAGCGGGGGGGGCACAGATACGCAGTATTTT
>NA|many|TRBJ2-3|14|TRBV6-5
CASRRRPATDTQYF
TGTGCCAGCAGACGAAGACCAGCCACAGATACGCAGTATTTT
>TRBD2|many|TRBJ2-7|16|TRBV7-9
CASSLARTSGSHEQYF
TGTGCCAGCAGCTTAGCCAGGACTAGCGGGAGCCACGAGCAGTACTTC
>NA|medium-sized|TRBJ1-1|13|TRBV6-5
CASSLAENTEAFF
TGTGCCAGCAGTCTGGCAGAAAACACTGAAGCTTTCTTT
>NA|many|TRBJ1-1|18|TRBV5-1
CASSGREITPRQNTEAFF
TGCGCCAGCAGCGGCCGGGAGATCACACCACGACAGAACACTGAAGCTTTCTTT
>NA|many|TRBJ2-5|14|TRBV7-7
CASSLPGPQETQYF
TGTGCTAGCAGCCTCCCGGGCCCCCAGGAGACCCAGTACTTC
>NA|few|TRBJ1-6|16|TRBV7-2
CASSQEGGAYNSPLHF
TGTGCCAGCAGCCAGGAAGGGGGTGCCTATAATTCACCCCTCCACTTT
>NA|many|TRBJ1-2|13|TRBV6-2/TRBV6-3
CASSYGIYYGYTF
TGTGCCAGCTCTTACGGGATTTACTATGGCTACACCTTC
>NA|many|TRBJ1-2|16|TRBV28
CASSTQRLTGQVGYTF
TGTGCCAGCAGTACTCAGAGACTCACGGGACAAGTTGGCTACACCTTC
>NA|many|TRBJ2-7|16|TRBV4-3
CASSQGSPNPYYEQYF
TGCGCCAGCAGCCAAGGTTCGCCCAACCCCTACTACGAGCAGTACTTC
>TRBD1|many|TRBJ1-1|16|TRBV12-5
CASGLVRGQGRTEAFF
TGTGCTAGTGGTTTGGTTAGGGGGCAGGGTAGGACTGAAGCTTTCTTT
>TRBD1|NA|TRBJ2-5|17|TRBV5-1
CAGSLQPTGALQETQYF
TGCGCCGGCAGCCTGCAACCGACAGGGGCTCTCCAAGAGACCCAGTACTTC
>NA|many|TRBJ1-1|16|TRBV6-2/TRBV6-3
CASSVISGRWGTEAFF
TGTGCCAGCAGTGTAATATCGGGCAGGTGGGGCACTGAAGCTTTCTTT
>TRBD2|many|TRBJ2-7|13|TRBV20-1
CSARTSATYEQYF
TGCAGTGCTAGGACTAGCGCCACCTACGAGCAGTACTTC
>TRBD2|many|TRBJ2-1|15|TRBV7-2
CASSLVAGGLDEQFF
TGTGCCAGCAGCTTAGTAGCGGGAGGGCTGGATGAGCAGTTCTTC
>TRBD1|many|TRBJ1-2|15|TRBV20-1
CSARDIDRGAWGYTF
TGCAGTGCTAGAGATATAGACAGGGGAGCTTGGGGCTACACCTTC
>TRBD2|many|TRBJ2-1|18|TRBV30
CAWSPGLAGVYPYNEQFF
TGTGCCTGGAGTCCGGGACTAGCGGGGGTCTACCCCTACAATGAGCAGTTCTTC
>NA|many|TRBJ2-7|13|TRBV30
CAWSVVRGYEQYF
TGTGCCTGGAGTGTAGTTCGTGGGTACGAGCAGTACTTC
>NA|many|TRBJ1-5|14|TRBV6-2/TRBV6-3
CASSYLDSNQPQHF
TGTGCCAGCAGTTACTTGGACAGCAATCAGCCCCAGCATTTT
>TRBD2|many|TRBJ2-7|14|TRBV19
CASSATSGSYEQYF
TGTGCCAGTAGTGCGACTAGCGGGAGCTACGAGCAGTACTTC
>TRBD2|many|TRBJ2-7|14|TRBV28
CASSVLAGGYEQYF
TGTGCCAGCAGTGTACTAGCGGGAGGGTACGAGCAGTACTTC
>NA|many|TRBJ2-2|17|TRBV24-1
CATSDSAVRLHTGELFF
TGTGCCACCAGTGATTCGGCCGTACGGCTGCACACCGGGGAGCTGTTTTTT
>TRBD1|many|TRBJ2-3|14|TRBV2
CASIQGQELDTQYF
TGTGCCAGCATCCAGGGACAGGAATTAGATACGCAGTATTTT
>NA|many|TRBJ2-6|18|TRBV3-1
CASSQNTGHLSGANVLTF
TGTGCCAGCAGCCAAAACACCGGACACCTCTCTGGGGCCAACGTCCTGACTTTC
>TRBD1|NA|TRBJ1-1|15|TRBV7-2
CASSLAGGVNTEAFF
TGTGCCAGCAGCTTGGCAGGGGGAGTCAACACTGAAGCTTTCTTT
>TRBD2|many|TRBJ2-3|17|TRBV11-1
CASSLEGTSGLTDTQYF
TGTGCCAGCAGCTTAGAAGGGACTAGCGGCCTCACAGATACGCAGTATTTT
>TRBD2|many|TRBJ2-2|14|TRBV28
CASSILAGAGELFF
TGTGCCAGCAGTATTCTAGCGGGAGCCGGGGAGCTGTTTTTT
>TRBD1|many|TRBJ2-3|18|TRBV7-9
CASSLDRGQAMLTDTQYF
TGTGCCAGCAGCTTAGATCGGGGACAGGCGATGCTCACAGATACGCAGTATTTT
>NA|medium-sized|TRBJ2-3|15|TRBV4-1
CASSQDWLSTDTQYF
TGCGCCAGCAGCCAAGATTGGCTTTCCACAGATACGCAGTATTTT
>TRBD2|many|TRBJ2-1|18|TRBV11-2
CASSLETPGLAGFNEQFF
TGTGCCAGCAGCTTAGAGACACCCGGGCTAGCGGGTTTTAATGAGCAGTTCTTC
>TRBD2|few|TRBJ2-5|13|TRBV29-1
CSVDGGGGETQCF
TGCAGCGTTGATGGCGGGGGTGGGGAGACCCAGTGCTTC
>TRBD2|many|TRBJ2-2|16|TRBV5-6
CASSRITSGWTGELFF
TGTGCCAGCAGTCGAATTACTAGCGGGTGGACCGGGGAGCTGTTTTTT
>TRBD1|many|TRBJ2-7|14|TRBV4-3
CASSQDRGNYEQYF
TGCGCCAGCAGCCAAGACAGGGGGAACTACGAGCAGTACTTC
>NA|medium-sized|TRBJ2-3|17|TRBV28
CASSLWAGITSTDTQYF
TGTGCCAGCAGTTTATGGGCCGGGATCACTAGCACAGATACGCAGTATTTT
>NA|many|TRBJ2-7|12|TRBV7-9
CASSPNSYEQYF
TGTGCCAGCAGCCCAAACTCCTACGAGCAGTACTTC
>NA|many|TRBJ1-5|14|TRBV20-1
CSAWDGYSNQPQHF
TGCAGTGCATGGGACGGGTATAGCAATCAGCCCCAGCATTTT
>NA|many|TRBJ1-2|17|TRBV4-1
CASSPMNPLAFDYGYTF
TGCGCCAGCAGCCCTATGAATCCTCTAGCTTTCGACTATGGCTACACCTTC